This T cell receptor (beta chain) was sequenced in a study of CD8 T cells in Susac syndrome. Controls were drawn from healthy donors and were matched for age and sex. Reverse transcription of roughly 0.5 to 1 ug RNA was carried out with random hexamers. The authors amplified TCR beta CDR3 across 54 Vbeta and 13 Jbeta using immunoSEQ multiplex PCR. Each CDR3 protein gets one entry after TCRdb re-called the immunoSEQ multiplex PCR reads with MiXCR. The table records 90,000 or so distinct CDR3 sequences, 90% to 95% of them present only once. Germline-derived CDR1 and CDR2 are MGHRA and YSYEKL. This CDR3 is 15 amino acids long. The V end lost 5 bases, the J end lost 6 bases, and 17 bases lay between the germline ends.

The sequence derives from a human donor in good health. The sequenced sample was CD8+ T cells from PBMCs. This rearrangement joins TRBV4-1 to TRBJ2-1; D is unclear. The CDR3 DNA sequence: TGCGCCAGCAGCGTCCGATCCCTTACCGGCAATGAGCAGTTCTTC. Translation: CASSVRSLTGNEQFF.